This entry lists 2 T cell receptor beta chains sequenced from one sample in a study of T cells in Graves' hyperthyroidism and ophthalmopathy. Amplification targeted TCR beta CDR3 regions from RNA transcripts. Initially, a first-round RT-PCR of the TCR CDR3 employed the HTBI primer set. TCRdb processed the multiplex PCR reads anew with MiXCR; each CDR3 protein has one entry. The data contain roughly 300,000 distinct CDR3 sequences, about 20% of them singletons. Sample: blood. Source of these receptors: a woman in her forties or fifties with Graves' hyperthyroidism.

In this sample, this clonotype turned up a few times. V gene TRBV11-3 combines with J gene TRBJ2-3, with TRBD2 matching 13 bases. The junction had 14 bases not matched to a gene; V was cut back by 3 bases and J by 2 bases. Germline V CDR1 and CDR2: SGHNT, YENEEA. The CDR3 totals 20 residues. CDR3 loop: CASSFLRLAGGTWNTDTQYF. DNA of the CDR3: TGTGCCAGCAGCTTCCTACGACTAGCGGGGGGCACTTGGAACACAGATACGCAGTATTTT.

This clonotype occurred a few times. V is TRBV28 and J is TRBJ1-2, with D unclear. Germline-derived CDR1 and CDR2 are MDHEN and SYDVKM. The ends were cut back, 7 bases at V and 4 bases at J, with 10 bases in the middle. The CDR3 has 12 residues. This CDR3 reads CASTVGSYGYTF. CDR3 DNA: TGTGCCAGCACTGTTGGGAGCTATGGCTACACCTTC.